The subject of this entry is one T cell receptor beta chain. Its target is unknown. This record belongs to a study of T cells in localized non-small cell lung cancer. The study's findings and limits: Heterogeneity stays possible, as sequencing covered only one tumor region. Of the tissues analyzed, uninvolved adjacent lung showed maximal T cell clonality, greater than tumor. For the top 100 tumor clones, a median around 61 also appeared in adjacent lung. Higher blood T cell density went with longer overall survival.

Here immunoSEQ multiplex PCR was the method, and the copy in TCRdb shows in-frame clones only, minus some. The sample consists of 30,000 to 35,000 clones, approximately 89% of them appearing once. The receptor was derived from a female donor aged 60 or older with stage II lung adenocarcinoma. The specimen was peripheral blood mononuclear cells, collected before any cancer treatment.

The CDR3 here is CASSAQQGSRFNSPLHF. In nucleotides, the CDR3 is TGTGCCAGCAGCGCACAACAGGGGTCGCGGTTTAATTCACCCCTCCACTTT. This chain uses TRBV7-6 with TRBJ1-6; 7 nucleotides match TRBD1. Per the germline V gene, CDR1 is SGHVS and CDR2 is FNYEAQ. The CDR3 has 17 amino acids. The junction had 13 bases not matched to a gene; V was cut back by 5 bases and J by 6 bases.